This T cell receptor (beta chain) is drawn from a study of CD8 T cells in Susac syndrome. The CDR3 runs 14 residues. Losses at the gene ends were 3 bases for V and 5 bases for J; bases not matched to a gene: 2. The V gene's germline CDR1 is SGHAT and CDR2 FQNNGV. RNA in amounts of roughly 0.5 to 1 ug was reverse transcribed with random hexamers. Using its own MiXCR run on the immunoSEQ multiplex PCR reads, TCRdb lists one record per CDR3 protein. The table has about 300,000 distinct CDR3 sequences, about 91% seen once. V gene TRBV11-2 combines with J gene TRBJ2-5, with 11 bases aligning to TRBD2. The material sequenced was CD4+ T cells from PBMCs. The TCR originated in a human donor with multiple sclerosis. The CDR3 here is CASSFASGGETQYF. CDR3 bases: TGTGCCAGCAGCTTCGCTAGCGGGGGGGAGACCCAGTACTTC.